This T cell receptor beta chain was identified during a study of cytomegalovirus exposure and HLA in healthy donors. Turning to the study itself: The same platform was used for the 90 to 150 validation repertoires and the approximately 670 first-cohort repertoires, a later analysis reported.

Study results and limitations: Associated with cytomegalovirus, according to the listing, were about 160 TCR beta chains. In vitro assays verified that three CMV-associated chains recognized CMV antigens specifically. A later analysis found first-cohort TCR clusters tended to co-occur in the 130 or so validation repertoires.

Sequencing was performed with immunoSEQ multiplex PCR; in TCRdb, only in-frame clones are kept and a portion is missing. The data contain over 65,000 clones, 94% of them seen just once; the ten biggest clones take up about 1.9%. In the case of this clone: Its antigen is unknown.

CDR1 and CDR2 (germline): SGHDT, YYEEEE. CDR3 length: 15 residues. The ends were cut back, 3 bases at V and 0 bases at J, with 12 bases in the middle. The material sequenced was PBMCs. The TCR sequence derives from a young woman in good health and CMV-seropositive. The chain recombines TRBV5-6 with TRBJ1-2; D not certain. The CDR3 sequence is CASSSGGRANYGYTF. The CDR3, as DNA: TGTGCCAGCAGCTCCGGCGGGAGAGCTAACTATGGCTACACCTTC.